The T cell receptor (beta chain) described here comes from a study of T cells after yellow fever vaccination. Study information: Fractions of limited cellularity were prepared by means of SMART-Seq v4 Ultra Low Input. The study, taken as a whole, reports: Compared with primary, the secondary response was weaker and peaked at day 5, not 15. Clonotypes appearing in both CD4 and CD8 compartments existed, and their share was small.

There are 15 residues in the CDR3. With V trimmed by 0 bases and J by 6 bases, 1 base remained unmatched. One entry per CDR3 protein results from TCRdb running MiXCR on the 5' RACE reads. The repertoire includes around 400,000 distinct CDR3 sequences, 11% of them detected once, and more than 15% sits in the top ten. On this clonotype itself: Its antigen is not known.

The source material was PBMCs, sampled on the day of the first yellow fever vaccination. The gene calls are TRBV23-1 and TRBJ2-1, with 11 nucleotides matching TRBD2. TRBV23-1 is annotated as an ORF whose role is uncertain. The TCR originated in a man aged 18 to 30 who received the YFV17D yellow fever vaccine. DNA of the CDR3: TGCGCCAGCAGTCAATCCCTAGCGGGGGGCAATGAGCAGTTCTTC. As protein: CASSQSLAGGNEQFF.